What follows is one T cell receptor (beta chain) and its context. The data were taken from a study of blood T cell repertoires in COVID-19. In the study overall: T cells, B-cell-depleted T cells, or PBMCs supplied cDNA or gDNA.

Among Cohort 3 donors, those recovered had two negative PCRs, clearance, or symptom resolution. Method: immunoSEQ multiplex PCR; TCRdb's copy keeps in-frame clones and lacks some. The sample lists around 290,000 clones, about nine tenths occurring once. Germline lookup yields CDR1 KGHSH and CDR2 LQKENI. The CDR3 is 18 residues long. V was clipped by 3 bases and J by 4 bases; unmatched bases: 10. This clonotype originated in a woman between 35 and 50 years old who had recovered from COVID-19. The specimen was PBMCs or T cells enriched from blood (not recorded which). The V gene is TRBV18, the J gene TRBJ2-5; 14 nucleotides agree with TRBD2. The CDR3 DNA is TGTGCCAGCTCACCGACCGGGACTAGCGGGAGAATGGGAGAGACCCAGTACTTC. Residues: CASSPTGTSGRMGETQYF.